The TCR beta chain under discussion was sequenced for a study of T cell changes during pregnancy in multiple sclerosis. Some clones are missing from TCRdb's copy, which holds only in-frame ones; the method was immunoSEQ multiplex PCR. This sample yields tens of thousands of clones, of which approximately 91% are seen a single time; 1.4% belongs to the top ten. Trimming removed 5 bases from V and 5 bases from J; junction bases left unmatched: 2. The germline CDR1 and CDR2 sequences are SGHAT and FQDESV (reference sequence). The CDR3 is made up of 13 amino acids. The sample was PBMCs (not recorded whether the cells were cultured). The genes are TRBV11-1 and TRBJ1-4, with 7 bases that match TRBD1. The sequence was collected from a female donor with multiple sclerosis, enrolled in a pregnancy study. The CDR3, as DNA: TGTGCCAGCAGCACACAGGGGAATGAAAAACTGTTTTTT. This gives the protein CASSTQGNEKLFF.